This is a list of T cell receptor beta chains from one sample in a study of control samples from healthy donors and cancer patients. Produced via immunoSEQ multiplex PCR; TCRdb's table is partial and in-frame only. The sample holds about 160,000 clones; 90% to 95% are singletons and the top ten take 7.5% to 8.5%. The sample comprised blood. These receptors came from a woman between 35 and 50 years old in good health. The CDR3 runs from the conserved cysteine through the conserved F or W.

TRBV5-1	CASSLDNYGYTF
TRBV4-3	CASSQAFEGTEAFF
TRBV2	CASTSKRSEQYF
TRBV28	CASRPVRSNEKLFF
TRBV19	CASSFSDRGIINEQFF
TRBV13	CASSLTLQRGRNEKLFF
TRBV4-3	CASSQDPTGLTYGYTF
TRBV25-1	CASSEGNRLGYTF
TRBV3-1/TRBV3-2	CASSPRSGYYEQYF
TRBV7-6	CASSSQTGVASYEQYF
TRBV19	CASSAGWFLTSGSSENIQYF
TRBV3-1/TRBV3-2	CASSPQIGQGSYEQYF
TRBV10-3	CAIRGGQGGNQPQHF
TRBV6-5	CASSRTDNQPQHF
TRBV7-2	CASSLGASGGVYEQFF
TRBV19	CATNSGTANTEAFF
TRBV4-1	CASSQYVASGGNQPQHF
TRBV4-2	CASSRGRTGVNTEAFF
TRBV5-1	CASRLGTATYEQYF
TRBV5-4	CASSHTAAQVNTEAFF
TRBV6-2/TRBV6-3	CASSRRTGNRDEQFF
TRBV20-1	CSASTSGEQFF
TRBV19	CASSIVPGSNQPQHF
TRBV29-1	CSVVGSLAGASSYEQYF
TRBV10-3	CAIMGQGSDTQYF
TRBV7-3	CASSSTGLVGGTGELFF
TRBV7-6	CASSLARDRYSNQPQHF
TRBV20-1	CSAPSLPAAFF
TRBV5-1	CASSFVTSGTQETQYF
TRBV7-9	CASSLRDSYEQYF
TRBV2	CASSEGQDYGYTF
TRBV10-3	CAISFTSGGRTGELFF
TRBV7-2	CASSLRVWAPLHF
TRBV6-2/TRBV6-3	CASSARTGGTDTQYF
TRBV3-1/TRBV3-2	CASSQVTSGVSYEQYF
TRBV5-5	CASSLAGDGYGYTF
TRBV6-6	CASSYGGSEAFF
TRBV5-4	CASSPGQGTGNTIYF
TRBV7-2	CASSLGMAEKLFF
TRBV7-8	CASSLAELKNQPQHF
TRBV9	CASRGGQRNTGELFF
TRBV15	CATSLGTVRGTADTQYF
TRBV18	CASSPRTEGRSGYTF
TRBV5-1	CASSLEGPPQETQYF
TRBV6-1	CASSEYGVTTGELFF
TRBV7-2	CASSWDIGPETQYF
TRBV9	CASSVEVGTNSPLHF
TRBV7-2	CASSGVVDYSSYEQYF
TRBV10-3	CAISLAGGTDTQYF
TRBV7-8	CASSLQRVTDEKLFF
TRBV5-5	CASRTGTGIYEQYF